This T cell receptor beta chain derives from a study of blood T cells in healthy people across ages. Germline V gene data show CDR1 as LGHNA and CDR2 as YSLEER. Deletions cut 0 bases from V and 6 bases from J, with 9 bases between. This CDR3 region has 13 residues. Together with a sample-barcoded 5' primer, a J-beta primer mix was included in a second PCR lasting about 6 to 11 cycles. The authors tagged each cDNA molecule using a template-switch adaptor with 12 random nucleotides. TCRdb passed the 5' RACE reads through MiXCR, listing each CDR3 protein once. This sample has about 770,000 distinct CDR3 sequences, with under 55% found just once. Caucasian, healthy and from Russia, the donors were aged between about 6 and 100.

The clonotype originates from a man between 60 and 70 years old in good health. The source material was blood. V usage is TRBV4-3 and J usage is TRBJ2-7; possibly TRBD1 for D (6 bases). The CDR3, as DNA: TGCGCCAGCAGCCAAGAGTGGACAGCCGAGCAGTACTTC. It is translated as CASSQEWTAEQYF.